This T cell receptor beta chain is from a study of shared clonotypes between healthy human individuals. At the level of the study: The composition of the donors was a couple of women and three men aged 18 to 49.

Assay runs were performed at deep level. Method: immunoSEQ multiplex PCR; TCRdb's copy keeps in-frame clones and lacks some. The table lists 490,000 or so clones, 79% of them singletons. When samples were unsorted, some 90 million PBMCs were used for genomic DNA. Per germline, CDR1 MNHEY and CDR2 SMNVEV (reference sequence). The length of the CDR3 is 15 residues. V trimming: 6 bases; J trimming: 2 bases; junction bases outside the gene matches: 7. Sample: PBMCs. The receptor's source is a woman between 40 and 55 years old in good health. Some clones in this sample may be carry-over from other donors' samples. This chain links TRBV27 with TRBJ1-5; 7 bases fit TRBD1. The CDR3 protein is CASSLQGRGNQPQHF. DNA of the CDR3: TGTGCCAGCAGCTTACAGGGGCGAGGCAATCAGCCCCAGCATTTT.